This TCR beta chain was obtained from a study of regulatory T cells in long-lasting Graves disease (dated by TCRdb to the early 2020s). A note on the overall study: Patients with newly diagnosed Graves' disease had been on antithyroid drugs for under 3 months. Persistent Graves' disease patients were compared with newly diagnosed Graves' disease patients by peripheral blood TCR sequencing and RNA sequencing. The study was conducted in China and was registered as a clinical trial. TCR sequencing covered some 13 persistent and roughly 20 newly diagnosed Graves' disease patients, 33 samples in total. Beyond this particular receptor, the publication reports: More public clonotypes were shared among persistent patients (more than 2,500) than among newly diagnosed patients (roughly 1,000). As a limitation, the authors acknowledged that the small sample size may reduce accuracy. Peripheral blood alone was examined, since thyroid tissue, which constituted the primary lesion, could not be accessed. Compared with newly diagnosed patients, patients with persistent Graves' disease had lower TCR Shannon entropy and fewer highly expanded clones, which suggests clonal expansion. Persistent disease showed preferential use of TRBV28, TRBJ1-2 and TRBJ2-5, whereas newly diagnosed disease favored TRBV20-1 and TRBJ2-1. Only the TCR beta chain was sequenced and analyzed.

The CDR3 runs 16 amino acids, cysteine and phenylalanine included. Only the CDR3 DNA is retained, 48 bases long and in frame from the first base. From the germline V gene, CDR1 is SGDLS and CDR2 is YYNGEE. The V end gives up 4 bases and the J end 8 bases, leaving 12 bases in the junction not matched to a gene. The library was prepared using multiplex PCR. TCRdb names Illumina HiSeq 4000 as the instrument used. CDR3 regions were amplified by Arm-PCR with iRepertoire HTBI primers to construct TCR beta libraries. Before sequencing, the PCR products underwent gel purification. Concerning the study's data processing: Across samples, approximately 68 TRBV and 15 or so TRBJ segments were identified and used for gene usage analysis of CDR3 amino acid clonotypes. Filtered high-quality paired reads were merged into contigs using COPE and FqMerger. BLAST was used to align contigs to the IMGT TRBV, TRBD and TRBJ reference genes, and CDR3 was defined following IMGT. Clonotypes above 0.1% frequency were classified as highly expanded clones. Shannon entropy was used to measure repertoire diversity, and the Gini coefficient was used to measure V-J evenness. A clonotype found in more than one individual was treated as public. TCRdb reworked the public reads: Q25 trimming with fastp, MiXCR clone assembly, productive beta chains retained. CDR3 protein duplicates are merged, each entry listing the most common genes and DNA. These V and J calls derive from TCRdb rather than the authors' analysis. The sample records hundreds of thousands of distinct CDR3 sequences, roughly 15% of which are singletons. Of the sample, about 17% is held by the ten largest clones.

The sample's time point, from its label and the paper: newly diagnosed GD, antithyroid drugs for less than 3 months. RNA was extracted from PBMCs in TRIzol for both TCR sequencing and RNA sequencing. Graves' disease was diagnosed according to American Thyroid Association guidelines. The patients came from an endocrinology department in Xi'an, China. From each patient, roughly 9 milliliters of peripheral blood was collected into an EDTA anticoagulant tube. Ficoll Paque Plus density gradient separation was used to isolate PBMCs, and no further T cell sorting was performed. An Agilent 2100 Bioanalyzer and agarose gel were used to check RNA quality, and a NanoDrop 2000 was used to measure RNA concentration. This clonotype was observed a few times. The specificity of this receptor is unknown. The record has no base qualities; no much larger clone is one base away. A further study also used this sample, focusing on T cells in Graves' hyperthyroidism and ophthalmopathy. The second study's authors report: Stable Graves' hyperthyroidism was defined as the absence of progression to ophthalmopathy over 18 months of follow-up. The hyperthyroidism patients were between 18 and 65 years old and newly diagnosed, with a disease duration of less than 2 months. Patients with uncontrolled infections, other autoimmune diseases, pregnancy or lactation were excluded. Diagnoses were based on clinical symptoms, serum thyroxine and TRAb, thyroid ultrasound and orbital computed tomography. The first round of RT-PCR for the TCR CDR3 was performed with the HTBI primer set and the Qiagen OneStep RT-PCR kit. Most expanded thyroid clonotypes (frequency above 0.001) were also detected in blood, a finding suggesting that blood repertoires may reflect thyroid immune responses. A model built on a 13 V-J signature distinguished ophthalmopathy from stable hyperthyroidism, reaching roughly 88% sensitivity and 81.08% specificity in cross-validation and 80%/75% in testing. In validation, the model predicted progression to ophthalmopathy a median of 6.5 months before onset, with 70% to 71% sensitivity and about 72% specificity. To identify distinguishing TCR V-J signatures, a discovery cohort of about 100 patients was used, comprising under 45 with Graves' ophthalmopathy and around 60 with stable Graves' hyperthyroidism. An independent validation cohort of some 18 hyperthyroidism patients and 17 patients who later progressed to ophthalmopathy tested prospective prediction of ophthalmopathy. The 75 to 100 discovery patients were randomly split 7:3 into training and test sets. In roughly six Graves' hyperthyroidism patients, the study also compared T-cell repertoires from thyroid tissue with T-cell repertoires from blood. Following sampling, methimazole starting at 30 mg daily was given to hyperthyroidism patients, and high-dose intravenous methylprednisolone was given to ophthalmopathy patients. Libraries were constructed in a second round of multiplex PCR, after which size selection and purification were carried out. Libraries were sequenced paired-end with 100 bp reads on an Illumina HiSeq2000. SOAPnuke was used to process the raw data, removing reads that contained adapters or uncalled bases, had a mean Phred below 15, or lacked an exact match to the constant primer or identifier. High-quality paired reads were merged with COPE v1.2.5, and unique nucleotide sequences were defined as clonotypes. Clonotypes were aligned to IMGT TRBV, TRBD and TRBJ reference segments using MiTCR v1.1. Only V-J combinations with frequency above 0.0001, covering approximately 99% of repertoires, were analysed. A TCS score was defined as the ratio of F50 (clonal expansion) to E x V (chaos), with BLOSUM62-based TCRdist applied between CDR3 peptides within each V-J. Welch's t-statistics and random forest reduced fewer than 600 V-J features to 13, which were used in a naive Bayes classifier (R e1071). No statistical method was used to set the sample size in advance, and investigators knew the group allocation. According to the paper, TCR Vbeta CDR3 sequencing was carried out on 120 to 150 peripheral blood samples, which came from approximately 43 ophthalmopathy, some 73 hyperthyroidism and 17 progressor patients.

The sequence was obtained from a woman in her 30s with Graves disease. Donor details come from another sample of the same person, matched by shared clones. The specimen was peripheral blood mononuclear cells (PBMCs), collected at new diagnosis, from a patient treated with antithyroid drugs. The chain was built from TRBV9 and TRBJ2-1; the central 10 bases match TRBD1. Here is the DNA: TGTGCCAGCAGCCCTCTGGGGACAGGGGTTCCCGATGAGCAGTTCTTC. This codes for CASSPLGTGVPDEQFF.